The T cell receptor beta chain described here comes from a study of blood T cell repertoires in COVID-19. At the level of the study: Acute and convalescent COVID-19 samples came from the United States, Italy and Spain. Sample material is recorded as cDNA or gDNA derived from T cells, B-cell-depleted T cells, or PBMCs.

The germline gives CDR1 LGHDT, CDR2 YNNKEL (reference sequence). The length of the CDR3 is 19 residues. With 3 bases clipped from V and 9 bases from J, the junction kept 22 bases outside the gene matches. Per the study methods: Amplification of reference gene primers provided the estimated nucleated cell counts. This table comes from immunoSEQ multiplex PCR, and its TCRdb copy is limited to in-frame clones, with some not included. V and J calls and clone size come straight from that table; D and trimming were deduced from the DNA. This table holds approximately 54,000 clones, roughly 80% found once. This TCR was recovered from a woman in her sixties with acute or convalescent COVID-19. The V gene is TRBV3-1 (or the pseudogene TRBV3-2), the J gene TRBJ2-4; 8 positions agree with TRBD2. The sequenced sample was peripheral blood. The CDR3, as DNA: TGTGCCAGCAGCCACAGGACTAATTCGGGACTAGGAATAATAGGCATTCAGTACTTC. It is translated as CASSHRTNSGLGIIGIQYF.